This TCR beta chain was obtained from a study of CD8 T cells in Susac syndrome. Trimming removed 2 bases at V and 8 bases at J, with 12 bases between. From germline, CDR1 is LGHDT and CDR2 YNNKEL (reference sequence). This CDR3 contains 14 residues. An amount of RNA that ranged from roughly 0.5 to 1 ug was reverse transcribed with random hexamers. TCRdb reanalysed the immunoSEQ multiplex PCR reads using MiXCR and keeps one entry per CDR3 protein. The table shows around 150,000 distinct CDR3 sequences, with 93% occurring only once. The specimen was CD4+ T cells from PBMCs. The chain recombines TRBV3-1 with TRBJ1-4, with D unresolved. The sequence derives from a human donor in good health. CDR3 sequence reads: CASSQRVDGEKLFF. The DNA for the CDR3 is TGTGCCAGCAGCCAAAGGGTCGATGGGGAAAAACTGTTTTTT.